The T cell receptor (beta chain) described here comes from a study of blood T cell repertoires in COVID-19 (dated by TCRdb to the early 2020s). For context, the study as a whole: Samples covering the acute and convalescent phases of COVID-19 were provided by collaborators in the United States, Italy and Spain. The prospective study material was composed of cDNA or gDNA derived from T cells, B-cell-depleted T cells, or PBMCs. Subjects who had been exposed to COVID-19, were actively infected with it, or had recovered from it provided the deeply sampled blood TCRbeta repertoires that made up the dataset. The repertoires were made available in a free public database intended to serve as a resource for research on the immune response to SARS-CoV-2. The samples were drawn from the first 160 participants of the ongoing ImmuneRACE study and from some 1,300 subjects provided by 6 global collaborators. Nearly every sample came with metadata listing a de-identified subject ID, COVID-19 status, age in years and sex. HLA class I and class II types, where available, came from metadata supplied by the sample provider rather than from assay-based typing.

A remark on this clone: The target of this receptor is not known. Germline is not matched at one junction end, which may reflect a read error.

Each collaborating institution followed its own protocols to collect whole blood in K2EDTA tubes. Collaborator samples were shipped for TCRbeta analysis as frozen whole blood, isolated PBMCs, or DNA extracted from either sample type. From a lookup of the germline V gene (reference sequence), CDR1 and CDR2 are MNHEY and SMNVEV. The CDR3 starts with the cysteine, ends with the phenylalanine, and has 15 residues. Of all the DNA, just the CDR3 is kept, 45 bases in frame from base 1. What the research found in general, with its limitations: The amount of clinical and demographic metadata varied by source and participant and was provided uncurated.

TCRbeta CDR3 regions were amplified from genomic DNA using the immunoSEQ Assay, a bias-controlled multiplex PCR. The paper's data handling went like this. The number of nucleated cells in each sample was estimated from the amplification of reference gene primers within the assay. To quantify the absolute abundance of each unique TCRbeta CDR3 rearrangement, sequence reads were collapsed and filtered. Productive Simpson clonality was computed per sample as the square root of Simpson's diversity index over productive rearrangements. The clones in this table, taken by TCRdb from immuneACCESS, are in-frame only. Not every clone is retained; where verified, under half of the shortfall comes from an unresolved V gene, and the cause of the rest is unknown. Clonal size and the V and J genes are those of that table, whereas D and trimming came from the DNA. The sample profile shows 9,500 to 12,000 clones; 70% to 90% of them were found once. The ten largest clones take up around a quarter of the sample.

This clonotype originated in a man aged 25 to 40 with active or convalescent COVID-19. The sample consisted of peripheral blood. This chain is built from TRBV27 and TRBJ1-1; the D segment cannot be called with confidence. The DNA is TGTGTCAGCAGCCTCGCGACGGGATTGAACACTGAAGCTTTCTTT. Translated, this is CVSSLATGLNTEAFF.